Each of the 15 T cell receptor beta chains below was sequenced from the same sample in a study of T-cell reconstitution after alpha-beta-depleted transplantation in children (dated by TCRdb to the mid-2010s). Preparation of the library involved PCR. This sample was sequenced with an Illumina HiSeq 2500. Molecular barcoding was employed in the preparation of TCR libraries, with unique molecular identifiers being used to normalize TCRbeta repertoire quantification. Through fastp at Q25 and MiXCR, TCRdb rebuilt clones from the public reads, retaining in-frame beta chains. When rows share a CDR3 protein, they turn into one entry using the most common DNA and genes. In this sample the table shows approximately 390,000 distinct CDR3 sequences, approximately 11% of which occur a single time. The ten largest clonotypes hold approximately 5% of the sample. The material sequenced was PBMCs from the stem cell graft donor, taken from the stem cell graft. These receptors all stem from a human donor who donated a stem cell graft to a child with acute myeloid leukemia.

This clonotype was detected a few times. The chain couples TRBV7-2 to TRBJ2-1; the D gene could be TRBD1 or TRBD2 (5 bases each). V was shortened by 6 bases and J by 1 base, with 13 bases between the two germline ends. The CDR3 is 15 amino acids. Looked up from germline, CDR1 is SGHTA and CDR2 is FQGNSA. The CDR3 DNA sequence: TGTGCCAGCAGTGGGGGAGAAGTATCCTACAATGAGCAGTTCTTC. Protein: CASSGGEVSYNEQFF.

This clonotype turned up a few times. This rearrangement joins TRBV9 to TRBJ2-3; D gene uncertain. The CDR3 covers 14 residues. Germline V gives CDR1 SGDLS, CDR2 YYNGEE. Trimming removed 1 base from V and 6 bases from J, with 12 bases in between. CDR3 residues: CASSVQVSMDTQYF. CDR3 DNA: TGTGCCAGCAGCGTACAGGTTTCGATGGATACGCAGTATTTT.

This clonotype came up a few times. The chain uses TRBV10-3 and TRBJ2-4, with D perhaps matching TRBD1 (6 bases). Trimming pared 6 bases from V and 0 bases from J, leaving 9 bases between. From germline, CDR1 is ENHRY and CDR2 SYGVKD. CDR3 length: 14 amino acids. CDR3 in amino acids: CAIRDSLAKNIQYF. For the CDR3, the DNA is TGTGCCATCAGGGACAGCCTAGCCAAAAACATTCAGTACTTC.

This clonotype was counted ten times or more. The rearrangement joins TRBV12-3 or TRBV12-4 to TRBJ2-3; possibly TRBD1 for D (6 bases). This CDR3 comprises 16 residues. V was trimmed by 3 bases and J by 5 bases, leaving 18 bases between them. In DNA form, the CDR3 reads TGTGCCAGCAGTTTCTCCACAGGGAGTATGGGAGATACGCAGTATTTT. This codes for CASSFSTGSMGDTQYF.

There are many counts of this clonotype. The chain uses TRBV19 and TRBJ2-1; 12 nucleotides align to TRBD2. The CDR3 consists of 16 residues. Germline-derived CDR1 and CDR2 are LNHDA and SQIVND (reference sequence). Trimming at V came to 3 bases and at J to 3 bases, leaving 3 bases not matched to a gene. CDR3 amino acids: CASSMTSGSLYNEQFF. CDR3 bases: TGTGCCAGTAGTATGACTAGCGGGAGCCTCTACAATGAGCAGTTCTTC.

This clonotype turned up a few times. The chain recombines TRBV20-1 with TRBJ2-5, with 10 bases identical to TRBD2. Germline assignment: CDR1 DFQATT and CDR2 SNEGSKA (reference sequence). Germline trimming cut 8 bases from V and 0 bases from J; bases unmatched to any gene: 9. This CDR3 is 15 amino acids long. The CDR3 bases are TGCAGTTCTACCGAACTAGCGGGGTACCAAGAGACCCAGTACTTC. This codes for CSSTELAGYQETQYF.

This clonotype showed up just a few times. CDR3 protein: CASSLRRGQDGYTF. Here the CDR3 DNA reads TGTGCCAGCAGCTTAAGACGGGGACAAGATGGCTACACCTTC. The chain is built from TRBV7-2 and TRBJ1-2, with D perhaps matching TRBD1 (6 bases). CDR3 length: 14 residues. Trimming removed 2 bases from V and 6 bases from J, with 13 bases in between. Germline loops: CDR1 SGHTA, CDR2 FQGNSA.

The chain joins TRBV6-2 or TRBV6-3 to TRBJ2-3, with 10 nucleotides matching TRBD2. CDR1 and CDR2 (germline): MNHEY, SVGEGT. There are 20 residues in the CDR3. Germline trimming cut 0 bases from V and 4 bases from J; bases unmatched to any gene: 16. The DNA of the CDR3 is TGTGCCAGCAGTTACTCGATGTACCCGACTAGCGGGTCGAGAGCAGATACGCAGTATTTT. Protein sequence: CASSYSMYPTSGSRADTQYF.

This sequence joins TRBV7-9 and TRBJ2-3; maybe TRBD1 (7 bases). The CDR3 sequence is 14 residues long. Germline V gene data show CDR1 as SEHNR and CDR2 as FQNEAQ (reference sequence). V lost 3 bases to trimming and J lost 6 bases, with 13 bases between them. The CDR3 reads CASSLPTGRDTQYF. The CDR3 DNA sequence: TGTGCCAGCAGCTTGCCGACAGGGAGGGATACGCAGTATTTT. Using reference TRBV7-9 and TRBJ2-3 for the parts outside the CDR3, the full variable domain is DTGVSQNPRHKITKRGQNVTFRCDPISEHNRLYWYRQTLGQGPEFLTYFQNEAQLEKSRLLSDRFSAERPKGSFSTLEIQRTEQGDSAMYLCASSLPTGRDTQYFGPGTRLTVL.

This clonotype was observed a few times. The chain carries TRBV24-1 and TRBJ2-1; 7 bases align to TRBD2. The V and J ends lost 4 bases and 7 bases, in that order; junction bases with no gene match: 12. The germline V gene has CDR1 KGHDR and CDR2 SFDVKD. The CDR3 is 16 amino acids. In DNA form, the CDR3 reads TGTGCCACCAGTGACCCCGAGGGCGGGAGTTTAAATGAGCAGTTCTTC. Amino acids: CATSDPEGGSLNEQFF.

The V gene is TRBV9, the J gene TRBJ2-5; 9 nucleotides agree with TRBD2. This CDR3 comprises 16 residues. From germline, CDR1 is SGDLS and CDR2 YYNGEE. J was trimmed by 5 bases and V by 3 bases; bases with no gene match: 11. This chain's CDR3 is CASSGRGGRALETQYF. CDR3 DNA: TGTGCCAGCAGCGGGCGTGGCGGGAGGGCCCTCGAGACCCAGTACTTC.

The rearrangement joins TRBV6-1 to TRBJ1-3, with D maybe TRBD1 (6 bases). Looked up from germline, CDR1 is MNHNS and CDR2 is SASEGT. CDR3 length: 16 amino acids. V lost 7 bases, J lost 0 bases, and 16 bases lay in between. CDR3 in amino acids: CASIPGRGYSGNTIYF. DNA of the CDR3: TGTGCCAGCATCCCCGGCAGGGGCTACTCTGGAAACACCATATATTTT.

This clonotype was picked up a small number of times. The gene calls are TRBV6-5 and TRBJ2-1; perhaps TRBD2 as D (5 bases). This CDR3 is built from 16 residues. CDR1 and CDR2 from the germline V gene are MNHEY and SVGAGI. The V end lost 4 bases, the J end lost 6 bases, and 19 bases lay between the germline ends. The CDR3 loop is CASSSELVSSSNEQFF. The CDR3 bases are TGTGCCAGCAGTTCCGAACTAGTTTCTTCGAGCAATGAGCAGTTCTTC.

This clonotype was found many times. The J gene is TRBJ2-5, the V gene TRBV5-1, with D possibly being TRBD1 (6 bases). Germline V gene data show CDR1 as SGHRS and CDR2 as YFSETQ. The CDR3 sequence is 14 residues long. The V end was cut by 5 bases, the J end by 1 base, with 12 bases between. The DNA of the CDR3 is TGCGCCAGCAGGCCGGACAGTTCCCAAGAGACCCAGTACTTC. It yields the protein CASRPDSSQETQYF.

The CDR3 sequence: CASSHGDMNTEAFF. The CDR3, as DNA: TGCGCCAGCAGCCACGGGGACATGAACACTGAAGCTTTCTTT. The chain links TRBV4-1 to TRBJ1-1; D perhaps matches TRBD1 (6 bases). The CDR3 length is 14 residues. In germline, CDR1 is MGHRA, CDR2 YSYEKL. The V end was cut by 3 bases, the J end by 0 bases, with 8 bases between.